This T cell receptor (beta chain) emerged from a study of cytotoxic CD8 clonotypes in ibrutinib-treated CLL. Study background: Samples showed on average about 260,000 productive templates and about 100,000 productive rearrangements.

This CDR3 has 17 amino acids. The J segment lost 3 bases and the V segment lost 3 bases, leaving 11 bases of the junction unmatched. CDR1 ENHRY and CDR2 SYGVKD come from the germline V gene. This table comes from immunoSEQ multiplex PCR, and its TCRdb copy is limited to in-frame clones, with some not included. The sample lists tens of thousands of clones, 50% to 70% seen once, with around 21% in the top ten. Findings and caveats of the study: In sustained-remission versus progressing patients, sampling times differed. Once treatment began, public clonotypes, which were uncommon, contracted or stayed stable.

As regards this clone: The antigen remains undetermined.

The V and J genes are TRBV10-3 and TRBJ2-7; 10 bases fit TRBD2. This clonotype originated in a human donor with chronic lymphocytic leukemia. The specimen was PBMCs, collected after 24 months of ibrutinib treatment. The chain's CDR3 is CAISDPNSSGRIYEQYF. CDR3 nucleotide sequence: TGTGCCATCAGTGACCCAAATTCTAGCGGGAGAATCTACGAGCAGTACTTC.